This record covers a single T cell receptor (beta chain). This sample stems from a study of blood T cell repertoires in COVID-19. In the original analysis: Reference gene primer amplification in the assay estimated nucleated cell counts. Only in-frame clones appear in the TCRdb table, and some are missing; sequencing was by immunoSEQ multiplex PCR. That table gives V, J and clone size, and the DNA gave D and trimming. The table records roughly 7,400 clones, nearly 90% of them present only once. Germline loops: CDR1 LGHNA, CDR2 YNFKEQ. Trimming took 4 bases from V and 5 from J, leaving 17 bases between them. This CDR3 comprises 15 residues.

The receptor comes from a man between 65 and 79 years old with active COVID-19. This chain links TRBV4-2 with TRBJ2-5, with D perhaps matching TRBD1 (6 bases). Sequencing was done on a sample of peripheral blood. CDR3 in DNA: TGTGCCAGCAGCCCCAATTTACAGGGATGGGAGACCCAGTACTTC. This translates into CASSPNLQGWETQYF.